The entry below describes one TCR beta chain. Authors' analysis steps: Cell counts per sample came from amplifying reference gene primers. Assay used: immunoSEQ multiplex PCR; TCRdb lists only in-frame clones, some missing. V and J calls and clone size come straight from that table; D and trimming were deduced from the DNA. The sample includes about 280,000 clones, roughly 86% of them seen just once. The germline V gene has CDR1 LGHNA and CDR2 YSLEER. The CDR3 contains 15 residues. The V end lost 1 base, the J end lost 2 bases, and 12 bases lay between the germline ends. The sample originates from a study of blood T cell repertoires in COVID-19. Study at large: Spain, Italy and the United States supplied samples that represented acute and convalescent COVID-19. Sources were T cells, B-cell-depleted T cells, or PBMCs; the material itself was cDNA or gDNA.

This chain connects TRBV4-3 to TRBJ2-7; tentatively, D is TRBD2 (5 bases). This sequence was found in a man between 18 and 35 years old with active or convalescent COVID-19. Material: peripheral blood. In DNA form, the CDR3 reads TGCGCCAGCAGCCAAGGGTGGTTGGGAGCCTACGAGCAGTACTTC. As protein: CASSQGWLGAYEQYF.